The following is a TCR beta chain sequence with its context. Amplification used 60 Vbeta primers and 13 Jbeta primers. TCRdb's table, derived via immunoSEQ multiplex PCR, lists solely in-frame clones and lacks some. Among under 200,000 clones listed, approximately 71% were seen once. The record originates from a study of cytomegalovirus exposure and HLA in healthy donors. Sequencing was done on a sample of PBMCs. This sequence originates from a man between 50 and 59 years old in good health and CMV-seronegative.

The CDR3: CSVADRANYGYTF. The CDR3 DNA reads as TGCAGCGTAGCCGACAGGGCCAACTATGGCTACACCTTC. The genes are TRBV29-1 and TRBJ1-2; 7 positions match TRBD1. Germline CDR1 and CDR2: SQVTM and ANQGSEA. V gave up 6 bases and J gave up 2 bases; unmatched junction bases: 6. The CDR3 runs 13 residues.